This T cell receptor (beta chain) was obtained from a study of cytomegalovirus exposure and HLA in healthy donors. The PCR made use of 60 Vbeta and 13 Jbeta primers. The assay was immunoSEQ multiplex PCR, and TCRdb's table has in-frame clones only and misses some. The sample holds 100,000 to 150,000 clones; under 20% are singletons and the top ten take approximately 2.9%. V gave up 5 bases and J gave up 2 bases, with 12 bases separating them. The CDR3 is 15 amino acids. CDR1 and CDR2 from the germline V gene are SGHAT and FQNNGV. This clone has a handful of counts. The source is a female donor in good health and CMV-seropositive. The sequenced material came from PBMCs. The J gene is TRBJ2-2, the V gene TRBV11-2, with D uncertain. The CDR3 DNA follows: TGTGCCAGCAGCAAAACGTGGGCTAACACCGGGGAGCTGTTTTTT. Amino acids: CASSKTWANTGELFF.